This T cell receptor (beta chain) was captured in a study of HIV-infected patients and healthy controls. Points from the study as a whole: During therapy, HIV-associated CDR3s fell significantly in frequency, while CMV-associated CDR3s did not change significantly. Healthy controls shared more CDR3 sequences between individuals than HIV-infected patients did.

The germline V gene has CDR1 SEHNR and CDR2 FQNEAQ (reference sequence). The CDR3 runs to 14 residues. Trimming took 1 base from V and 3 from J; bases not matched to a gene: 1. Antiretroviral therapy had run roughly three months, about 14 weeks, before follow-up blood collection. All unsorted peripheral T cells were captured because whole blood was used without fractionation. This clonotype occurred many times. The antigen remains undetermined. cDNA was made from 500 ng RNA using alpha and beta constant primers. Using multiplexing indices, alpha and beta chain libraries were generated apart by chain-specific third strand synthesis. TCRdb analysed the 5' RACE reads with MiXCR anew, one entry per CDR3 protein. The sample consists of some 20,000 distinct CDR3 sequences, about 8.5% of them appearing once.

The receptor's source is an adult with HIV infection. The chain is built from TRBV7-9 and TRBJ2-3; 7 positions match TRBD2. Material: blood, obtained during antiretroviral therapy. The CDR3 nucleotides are TGTGCCAGCAGCTTAGACGGGGGGACAGATACGCAGTATTTT. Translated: CASSLDGGTDTQYF. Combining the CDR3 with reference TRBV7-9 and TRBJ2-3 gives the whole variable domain DTGVSQNPRHKITKRGQNVTFRCDPISEHNRLYWYRQTLGQGPEFLTYFQNEAQLEKSRLLSDRFSAERPKGSFSTLEIQRTEQGDSAMYLCASSLDGGTDTQYFGPGTRLTVL.